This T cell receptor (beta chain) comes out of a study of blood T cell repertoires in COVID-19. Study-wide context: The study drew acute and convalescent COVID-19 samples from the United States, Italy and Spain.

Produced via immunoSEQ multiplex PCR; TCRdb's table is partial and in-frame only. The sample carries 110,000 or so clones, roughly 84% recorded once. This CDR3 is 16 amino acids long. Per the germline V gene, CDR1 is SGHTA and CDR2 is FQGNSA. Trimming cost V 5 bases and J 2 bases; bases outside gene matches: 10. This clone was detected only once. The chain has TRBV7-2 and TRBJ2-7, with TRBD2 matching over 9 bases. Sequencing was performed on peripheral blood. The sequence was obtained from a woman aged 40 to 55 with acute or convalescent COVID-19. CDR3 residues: CASSRGSASGAYEQYF. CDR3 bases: TGTGCCAGCAGCAGGGGGTCGGCTAGCGGGGCCTACGAGCAGTACTTC.